One sample yielded the 3 T cell receptor beta chains listed below, sequenced in a study of T cells after yellow fever vaccination. MiXCR was run by TCRdb on the 5' RACE reads, yielding one entry per CDR3 protein. This table holds approximately 550,000 distinct CDR3 sequences, over 15% found once. The source material was PBMCs, sampled 15 days after the yellow fever booster vaccination. Every receptor here comes from a man aged 25 to 40 who received the YFV17D yellow fever vaccine.

This clonotype has more than one count but fewer than ten. For the CDR3, the DNA is TGCAGTGCTAGAGTTCCCTATGAGACCCAGTACTTC. Its protein is CSARVPYETQYF. The chain uses TRBV20-1 and TRBJ2-5; no firm D call. The ends were cut back, 1 base at V and 5 bases at J, with 8 bases in the middle. Germline V gene lookup returns CDR1 DFQATT and CDR2 SNEGSKA (reference sequence). This CDR3 comprises 12 residues.

This clonotype showed up just a few times. The rearrangement uses TRBV7-2 and TRBJ2-5; D may be TRBD1 or TRBD2 (5 bases each). The CDR3 length is 16 residues. Looked up from germline, CDR1 is SGHTA and CDR2 is FQGNSA. The ends were cut back, 5 bases at V and 2 bases at J, with 18 bases in the middle. Here the CDR3 reads CASSPWGPLAQETQYF. The CDR3 DNA follows: TGTGCCAGCAGCCCGTGGGGACCTCTGGCGCAAGAGACCCAGTACTTC.

This clonotype was counted many times. The CDR3 here is CASSLDQFNTGELFF. CDR3 in DNA: TGTGCCAGCAGCTTAGATCAGTTTAACACCGGGGAGCTGTTTTTT. The rearrangement uses TRBV7-6 and TRBJ2-2; D not certain. The V end lost 1 base, the J end lost 2 bases, and 8 bases lay between the germline ends. The CDR3 spans 15 residues. Germline V gene sequence: CDR1 SGHVS, CDR2 FNYEAQ.